These 11 T cell receptor beta chains originate from one sample sequenced in a study of blood T cell repertoires in COVID-19. Repertoires were generated with immunoSEQ multiplex PCR, while TCRdb's copy carries only in-frame clones and drops some. The repertoire holds approximately 190,000 clones, with 85% to 90% as singletons. The material sequenced was peripheral blood. These receptors originate from an older man with acute or convalescent COVID-19.

In this sample, this clone turned up a few times. The chain employs TRBV2 and TRBJ2-7, with 12 bases fitting TRBD1. From germline, CDR1 is SNHLY and CDR2 FYNNEI. Trimming at V came to 6 bases and at J to 2 bases, leaving 5 bases not matched to a gene. This CDR3 is built from 15 residues. The CDR3, as DNA: TGTGCCAGCAGGGGTGGGACAGGGGGCGCCTACGAGCAGTACTTC. The encoded protein is CASRGGTGGAYEQYF.

The chain is built from TRBV7-9 and TRBJ1-4; 7 nucleotides match TRBD1. The CDR3 runs to 15 residues. V lost 5 bases and J lost 3; bases outside the gene matches: 6. Germline lookup yields CDR1 SEHNR and CDR2 FQNEAQ (reference sequence). Written as DNA, the CDR3 is TGTGCCAGCAGCGAAGGACAGGTGTCTAATGAAAAACTGTTTTTT. It is translated as CASSEGQVSNEKLFF.

The genes are TRBV6-4 and TRBJ2-3; maybe TRBD2 (5 bases). Germline CDR1 reads MRHNA; CDR2 reads SNTAGT. The CDR3 loop spans 14 amino acids. V lost 5 bases to trimming and J lost 1 base, with 10 bases between them. In DNA form, the CDR3 reads TGTGCCAGCAGTTTGGAGGACGGCACAGATACGCAGTATTTT. Its protein product is CASSLEDGTDTQYF.

J is TRBJ1-5 and V is TRBV10-2; unclear D gene. CDR1 is WSHSY, CDR2 SAAADI, per germline. The ends were cut back, 0 bases at V and 6 bases at J, with 6 bases in the middle. The CDR3 has 13 residues. As DNA, the CDR3 is TGCGCCAGCAGTGAGTCGATCGGTCAGCCCCAGCATTTT. Its translation: CASSESIGQPQHF.

J is TRBJ2-5 and V is TRBV19; 12 nucleotides line up with TRBD2. After removal of 5 bases from V and 4 bases from J, the junction contained 8 bases not matched to a gene. CDR3 length: 16 residues. Germline CDR1 LNHDA, CDR2 SQIVND (reference sequence). The CDR3 DNA sequence: TGTGCCAGTAGTCAGACTAGCGGGAGAGGGCCAGAGACCCAGTACTTC. Encoded protein: CASSQTSGRGPETQYF.

The V gene is TRBV28, the J gene TRBJ2-3; D may be TRBD1 (5 bases). The CDR3 length is 12 residues. CDR1 and CDR2 from the germline V gene are MDHEN and SYDVKM. Trimming took off 6 bases at V and 3 bases at J, with 7 bases between the two ends. The CDR3 loop is CASRSGTDTQYF. CDR3 coding DNA: TGTGCCAGCAGATCAGGGACAGATACGCAGTATTTT.

V and J are TRBV25-1 and TRBJ2-3; weak D call: TRBD1 (6 bases). V was pared by 6 bases and J by 0 bases, with 10 bases between. This CDR3 has 14 residues. The germline CDR1 and CDR2 sequences are MGHDK and SYGVNS. This CDR3 reads CASSGTYSTDTQYF. The CDR3 coding sequence is TGTGCCAGCAGCGGGACATACAGCACAGATACGCAGTATTTT.

This sequence joins TRBV6-5 and TRBJ1-6; D remains ambiguous. Per the germline V gene, CDR1 is MNHEY and CDR2 is SVGAGI. V was pared by 0 bases and J by 7 bases, with 10 bases between. The CDR3 spans 15 residues. CDR3 DNA: TGTGCCAGCAGTTACTCGCCCTCTCAGAATTCACCCCTCCACTTT. It encodes CASSYSPSQNSPLHF.

The chain has TRBV3-1 (or the pseudogene TRBV3-2) and TRBJ2-5; 7 bases match TRBD2. CDR3 length: 17 amino acids. J lost 2 bases, V lost 2 bases, and 11 bases had no gene match. Germline V gene lookup returns CDR1 LGHDT and CDR2 YNNKEL (reference sequence). The CDR3 bases are TGTGCCAGCAGCCAATCATGGGCTAGCGGTGATCAAGAGACCCAGTACTTC. This gives the protein CASSQSWASGDQETQYF.

This clone appeared once. The chain recombines TRBV7-9 with TRBJ2-2, with TRBD2 as a possible D gene (5 bases). Trimming pared 8 bases from V and 6 bases from J, leaving 7 bases between. Germline V gives CDR1 SEHNR, CDR2 FQNEAQ (reference sequence). The CDR3 totals 11 residues. The CDR3 coding sequence is TGTGCCAGCGGGAGTGCCGGGGAGCTGTTTTTT. Encoded protein: CASGSAGELFF.

The V and J genes are TRBV7-2 and TRBJ2-6, with 10 bases matching TRBD1. CDR3 length equals 17 residues. Germline assignment: CDR1 SGHTA and CDR2 FQGNSA. The V and J ends lost 5 bases and 2 bases, in that order; junction bases with no gene match: 6. For the CDR3, the DNA is TGTGCCAGCAGCGCCCGACAGGGGGCGCCTGGGGCCAACGTCCTGACTTTC. It is translated as CASSARQGAPGANVLTF.